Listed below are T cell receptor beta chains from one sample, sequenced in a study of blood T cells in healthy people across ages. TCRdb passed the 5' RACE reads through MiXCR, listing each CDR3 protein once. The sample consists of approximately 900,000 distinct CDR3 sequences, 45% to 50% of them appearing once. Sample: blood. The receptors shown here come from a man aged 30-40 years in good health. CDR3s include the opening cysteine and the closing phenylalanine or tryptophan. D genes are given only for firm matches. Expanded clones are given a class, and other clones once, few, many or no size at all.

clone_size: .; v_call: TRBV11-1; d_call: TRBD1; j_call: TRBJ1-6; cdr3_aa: CASSLRDRNNSPLHF; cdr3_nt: TGTGCCAGCAGCTTAAGGGACAGGAATAATTCACCCCTCCACTTT
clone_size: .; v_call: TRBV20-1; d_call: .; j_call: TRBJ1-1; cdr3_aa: CSASPGGVAFQAFF; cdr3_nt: TGCAGTGCCTCCCCAGGAGGGGTGGCCTTTCAAGCTTTCTTT
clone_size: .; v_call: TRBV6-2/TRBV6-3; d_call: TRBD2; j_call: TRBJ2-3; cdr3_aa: CASTLAGGRNTQYF; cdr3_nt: TGTGCCAGCACGTTGGCGGGGGGGCGAAATACGCAGTATTTT
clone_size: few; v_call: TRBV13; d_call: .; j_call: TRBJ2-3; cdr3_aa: CASSYRTGRDTDTQYF; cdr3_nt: TGTGCCAGCAGCTACCGGACGGGTCGGGACACAGATACGCAGTATTTT
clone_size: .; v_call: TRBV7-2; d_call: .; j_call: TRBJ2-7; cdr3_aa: CASSQSAGYYEQYF; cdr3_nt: TGTGCCAGCAGCCAATCAGCGGGTTACTACGAGCAGTACTTC
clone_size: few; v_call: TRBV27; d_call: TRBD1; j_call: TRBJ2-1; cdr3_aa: CASSYGTGVNEQFF; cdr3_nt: TGTGCCAGCAGTTATGGGACAGGGGTCAATGAGCAGTTCTTC
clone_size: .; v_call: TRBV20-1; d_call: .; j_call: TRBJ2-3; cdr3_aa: CSASVRTDTQYF; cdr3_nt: TGCAGTGCTAGTGTCAGGACAGATACGCAGTATTTT
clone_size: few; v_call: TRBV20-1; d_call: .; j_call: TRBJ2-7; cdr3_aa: CSAEGSGATYEQYF; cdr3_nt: TGCAGTGCGGAAGGGTCAGGGGCCACCTACGAGCAGTACTTC
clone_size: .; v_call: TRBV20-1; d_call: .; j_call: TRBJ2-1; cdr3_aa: CSSPPRVAANEQFF; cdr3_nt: TGCAGCTCCCCTCCCAGGGTGGCGGCTAATGAGCAGTTCTTC
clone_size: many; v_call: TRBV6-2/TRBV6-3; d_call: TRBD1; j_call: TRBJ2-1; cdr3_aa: CASSFTTGSLGNEQFF; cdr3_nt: TGTGCCAGCAGTTTTACGACAGGGAGTCTGGGCAATGAGCAGTTCTTC
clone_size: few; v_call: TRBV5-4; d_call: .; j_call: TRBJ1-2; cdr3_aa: CASSLTIGVSGGYTF; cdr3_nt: TGTGCCAGCAGCTTGACGATAGGGGTTTCTGGTGGCTACACCTTC
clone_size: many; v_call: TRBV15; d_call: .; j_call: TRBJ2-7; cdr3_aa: CATSRTGTEVPEQYF; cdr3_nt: TGTGCCACCAGCAGAACCGGGACGGAAGTTCCCGAGCAGTACTTC
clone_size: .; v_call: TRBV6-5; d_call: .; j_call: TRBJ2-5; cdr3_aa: CASSSPRAHHQETQYF; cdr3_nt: TGTGCCAGCAGCTCTCCCAGGGCCCATCATCAAGAGACCCAGTACTTC
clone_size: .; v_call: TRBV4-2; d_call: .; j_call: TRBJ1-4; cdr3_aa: CASSKGEKLFF; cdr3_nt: TGTGCCAGCAGCAAGGGTGAAAAACTGTTTTTT
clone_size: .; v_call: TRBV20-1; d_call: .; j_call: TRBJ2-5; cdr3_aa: CSARLPRQETQYF; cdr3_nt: TGCAGTGCTAGACTCCCGAGGCAAGAGACCCAGTACTTC
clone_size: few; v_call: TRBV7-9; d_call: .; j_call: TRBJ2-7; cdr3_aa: CASSLIGQASYEQYF; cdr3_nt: TGTGCCAGCAGCTTAATCGGGCAGGCCTCCTACGAGCAGTACTTC
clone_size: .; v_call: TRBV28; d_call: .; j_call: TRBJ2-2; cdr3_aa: CASSFRPPLVGELFF; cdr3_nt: TGTGCCAGCAGTTTCCGCCCTCCCCTCGTAGGGGAGCTGTTTTTT
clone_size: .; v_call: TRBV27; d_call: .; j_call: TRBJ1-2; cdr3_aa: CASSLSGGLYGYTF; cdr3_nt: TGTGCCAGCAGTTTATCGGGGGGTTTGTATGGCTACACCTTC
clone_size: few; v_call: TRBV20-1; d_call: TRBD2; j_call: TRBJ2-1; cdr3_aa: CSAWTSGGGDEQFF; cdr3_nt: TGCAGTGCTTGGACTAGCGGGGGGGGCGATGAGCAGTTCTTC
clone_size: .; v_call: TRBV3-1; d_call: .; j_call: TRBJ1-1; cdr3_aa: CASSQDRSIAVTEAFF; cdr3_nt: TGTGCCAGCAGCCAAGATCGGAGTATTGCGGTCACTGAAGCTTTCTTT
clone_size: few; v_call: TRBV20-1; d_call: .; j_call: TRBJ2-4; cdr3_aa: CSAGGLGRKNIQYF; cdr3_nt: TGCAGTGCTGGTGGTCTCGGACGCAAAAACATTCAGTACTTC
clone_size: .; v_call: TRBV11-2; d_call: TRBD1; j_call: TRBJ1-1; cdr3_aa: CASSPGQGSDTEAFF; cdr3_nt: TGTGCCAGCAGCCCCGGACAGGGGAGCGACACTGAAGCTTTCTTT
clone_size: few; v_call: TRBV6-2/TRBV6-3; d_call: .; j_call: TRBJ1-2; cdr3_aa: CASSYSSGNGYTF; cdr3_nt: TGTGCCAGCAGTTACTCGTCAGGTAATGGCTACACCTTC
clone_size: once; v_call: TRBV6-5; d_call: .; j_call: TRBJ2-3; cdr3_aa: CASTYPPDTQYF; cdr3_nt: TGTGCCAGCACCTACCCCCCAGATACGCAGTATTTT
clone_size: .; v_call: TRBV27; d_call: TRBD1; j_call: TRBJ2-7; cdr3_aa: CASSLMRTGNEQYF; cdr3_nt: TGTGCCAGCAGTTTAATGAGGACAGGGAACGAGCAGTACTTC
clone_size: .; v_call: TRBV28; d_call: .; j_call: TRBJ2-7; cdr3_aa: CASTPGSLYEQYF; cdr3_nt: TGTGCCAGCACACCAGGGTCCCTCTACGAGCAGTACTTC
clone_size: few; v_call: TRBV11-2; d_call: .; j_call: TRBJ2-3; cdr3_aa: CASSLMVGITDTQYF; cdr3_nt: TGTGCCAGCAGCTTAATGGTGGGCATCACAGATACGCAGTATTTT
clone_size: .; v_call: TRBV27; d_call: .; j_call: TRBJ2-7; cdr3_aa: CASSLAGSGSYEQYF; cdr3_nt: TGTGCCAGCAGTTTAGCAGGAAGCGGGTCCTACGAGCAGTACTTC
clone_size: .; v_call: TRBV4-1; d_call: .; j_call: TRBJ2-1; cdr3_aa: CASSQGPEGSNEQFF; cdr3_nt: TGCGCCAGCAGCCAAGGCCCAGAGGGATCCAATGAGCAGTTCTTC
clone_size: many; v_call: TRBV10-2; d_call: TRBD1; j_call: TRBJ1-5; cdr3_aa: CASSEVGGATQPQHF; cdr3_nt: TGCGCCAGCAGTGAGGTAGGGGGCGCGACTCAGCCCCAGCATTTT
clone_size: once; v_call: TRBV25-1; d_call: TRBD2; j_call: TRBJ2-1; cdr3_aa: CASSDPTGTSGNNGQFF; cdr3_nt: TGTGCCAGCAGTGACCCGACCGGGACTAGCGGTAACAATGGGCAGTTCTTC
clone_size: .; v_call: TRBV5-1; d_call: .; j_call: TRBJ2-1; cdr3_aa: CAGSKGTGSYNEQFF; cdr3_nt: TGCGCCGGCAGCAAGGGGACGGGTTCCTACAATGAGCAGTTCTTC
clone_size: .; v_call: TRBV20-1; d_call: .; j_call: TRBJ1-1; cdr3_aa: CSAPAGSTEAFF; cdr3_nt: TGCAGTGCTCCCGCCGGTAGCACTGAAGCTTTCTTT
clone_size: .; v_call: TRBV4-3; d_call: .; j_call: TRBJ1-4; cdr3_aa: CASSQSRGREKLFF; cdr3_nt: TGCGCCAGCAGCCAAAGCAGGGGAAGGGAAAAACTGTTTTTT
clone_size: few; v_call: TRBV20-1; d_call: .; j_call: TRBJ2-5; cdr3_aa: CSARDPRETQYF; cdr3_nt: TGCAGTGCTAGAGACCCTAGGGAGACCCAGTACTTC
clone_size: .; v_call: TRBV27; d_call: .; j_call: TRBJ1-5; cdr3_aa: CASSPPGSPYNQPQHF; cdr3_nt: TGTGCCAGCAGTCCCCCCGGCAGCCCTTACAATCAGCCCCAGCATTTT
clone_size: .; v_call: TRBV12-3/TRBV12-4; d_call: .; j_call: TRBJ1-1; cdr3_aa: CASSLPGQSNTEAFF; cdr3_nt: TGTGCCAGCAGTTTGCCCGGACAGAGCAACACTGAAGCTTTCTTT
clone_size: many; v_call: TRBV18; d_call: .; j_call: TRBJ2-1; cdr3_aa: CASSPRENEQFF; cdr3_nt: TGTGCCAGCTCACCTAGAGAGAATGAGCAGTTCTTC
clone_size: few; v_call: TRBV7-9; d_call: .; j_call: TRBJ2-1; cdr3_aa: CASSLVRDVRSEQFF; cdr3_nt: TGTGCCAGCAGCTTAGTCAGGGATGTTCGTAGTGAGCAGTTCTTC
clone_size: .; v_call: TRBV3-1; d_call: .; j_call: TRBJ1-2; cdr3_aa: CASSQDDRVNGYTF; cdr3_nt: TGTGCCAGCAGCCAAGATGACAGAGTCAATGGCTACACCTTC
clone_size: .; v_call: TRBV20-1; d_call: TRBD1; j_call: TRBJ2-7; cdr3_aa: CSARAAGTGTLYEQYF; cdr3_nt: TGCAGTGCTAGAGCCGCCGGGACAGGGACCCTCTACGAGCAGTACTTC
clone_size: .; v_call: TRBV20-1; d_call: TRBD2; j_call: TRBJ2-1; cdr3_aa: CSARLAGQSSYNERFF; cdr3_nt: TGCAGTGCTAGGCTAGCGGGCCAAAGCTCCTACAATGAGCGGTTCTTC
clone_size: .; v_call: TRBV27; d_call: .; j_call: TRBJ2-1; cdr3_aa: CASSLSGRLASYEQFF; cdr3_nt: TGTGCCAGCAGTTTATCAGGACGGCTCGCCTCCTACGAGCAGTTCTTC
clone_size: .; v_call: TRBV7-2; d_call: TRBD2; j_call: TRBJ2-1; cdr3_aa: CASSLGLAGGQLEQFF; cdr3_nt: TGTGCCAGCAGCTTAGGGTTAGCGGGGGGGCAACTTGAGCAGTTCTTC
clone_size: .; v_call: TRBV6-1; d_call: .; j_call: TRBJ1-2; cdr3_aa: CASSEGDFTPGYTF; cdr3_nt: TGTGCCAGCAGCGAGGGCGATTTCACGCCTGGCTACACCTTC
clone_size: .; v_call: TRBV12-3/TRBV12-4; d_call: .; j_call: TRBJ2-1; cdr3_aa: CACRPEGPSYNKQFF; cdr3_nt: TGTGCCTGCCGGCCTGAGGGACCGTCCTACAATAAGCAGTTCTTC
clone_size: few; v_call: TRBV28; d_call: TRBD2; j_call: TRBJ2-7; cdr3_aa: CASSLPASGSSYEQYF; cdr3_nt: TGTGCCAGCAGTTTACCTGCTAGCGGGAGCTCCTACGAGCAGTACTTC
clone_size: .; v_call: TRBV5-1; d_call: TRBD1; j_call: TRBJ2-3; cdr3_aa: CASSYHPGTGATDTQYF; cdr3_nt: TGCGCCAGCAGCTACCACCCCGGGACAGGGGCCACAGATACGCAGTATTTT
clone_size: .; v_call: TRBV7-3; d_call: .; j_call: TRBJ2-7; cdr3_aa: CASSLINQGLHEQYF; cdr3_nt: TGTGCCAGCAGCTTAATCAACCAGGGGTTGCACGAGCAGTACTTC
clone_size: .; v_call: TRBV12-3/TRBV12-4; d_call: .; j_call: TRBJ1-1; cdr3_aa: CASSRPRQALRAEAFF; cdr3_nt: TGTGCCAGCAGTCGACCACGACAGGCCCTAAGGGCTGAAGCTTTCTTT
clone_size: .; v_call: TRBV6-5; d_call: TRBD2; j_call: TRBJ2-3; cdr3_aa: CASSFQRRGGADTQYF; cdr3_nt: TGTGCCAGCAGTTTTCAGAGGCGGGGGGGCGCAGATACGCAGTATTTT
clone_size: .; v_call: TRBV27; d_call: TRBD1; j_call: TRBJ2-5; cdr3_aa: CASSLFGQVQETQYF; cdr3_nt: TGTGCCAGCAGCCTCTTCGGACAGGTCCAAGAGACCCAGTACTTC
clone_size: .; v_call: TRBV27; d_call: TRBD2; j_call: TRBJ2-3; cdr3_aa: CASSLAPGGTSTDTQYF; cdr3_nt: TGTGCCAGCAGTTTAGCCCCCGGGGGGACGAGCACAGATACGCAGTATTTT
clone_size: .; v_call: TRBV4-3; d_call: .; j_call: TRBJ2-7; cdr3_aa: CASSQDRPRLQQYF; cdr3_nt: TGCGCCAGCAGCCAAGATCGACCCCGCCTGCAGCAGTACTTC
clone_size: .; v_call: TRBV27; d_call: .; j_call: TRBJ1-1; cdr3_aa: CASSLSLGATEAFF; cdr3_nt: TGTGCCAGCAGTTTATCCTTGGGGGCCACTGAAGCTTTCTTT